This T cell receptor (beta chain) was sequenced for a study of blood T cell repertoires in COVID-19. The ends were cut back, 5 bases at V and 0 bases at J, with 13 bases in the middle. The germline gives CDR1 KGHSH, CDR2 LQKENI. CDR3 length: 16 amino acids. Authors' methods: Reference gene primer amplification in the assay estimated nucleated cell counts. Some clones are missing from TCRdb's copy, which holds only in-frame ones; the method was immunoSEQ multiplex PCR. V and J calls plus clone size are reproduced from that table; the DNA served to infer D and trimming. The sample consists of 300,000 or so clones, more than 75% of them appearing once.

This sequence originates from a man between 45 and 60 years old with active or convalescent COVID-19. V usage is TRBV18 and J usage is TRBJ2-2, with a weak D call TRBD1 (5 bases). Sequencing used peripheral blood. As DNA, the CDR3 is TGTGCCAGCTCATCGACAGACCCCGCGAACACCGGGGAGCTGTTTTTT. Its translation is CASSSTDPANTGELFF.